This TCR beta chain was recorded in a study of vaccination and CD4 T cells after COVID-19. At the level of the study: Control cultures used a CEFX viral epitope pool, an HIV-1 Nef peptide pool, or no peptide.

The Oncomine TCR Beta short-read assay sequenced DNA from cultured CD4+ T cells. TCRdb reprocessed the PCR reads with MiXCR, giving one entry per CDR3 protein. The sample lists over 10,000 distinct CDR3 sequences; approximately 53% were seen once. Comment on this clonotype: Its antigen is not known.

Treatment noted: approximately nine-day PBMC culture with coronavirus spike peptide pools or control peptides (ViraFEST assay). Sequencing input: CD4+ T cells from blood, cultured in vitro. This sequence originates from a human donor who had recovered from COVID-19.

The CDR3 reads CAWSIEMNTEAFF. The CDR3 DNA is TGTGCCTGGAGTATTGAAATGAACACTGAAGCTTTCTTT. The chain is built from TRBV30 and TRBJ1-1, with no clear D. The CDR3 consists of 13 residues. Trimming shortened V by 2 bases and J by 0 bases, and 7 bases separated the two germline ends. Germline V CDR1 and CDR2: GTSNPN, SVGIG (reference sequence).